This TCR beta chain was sequenced for a study of response to subunit inactivated influenza vaccine. Study findings and constraints: The study's authors posited that every seasonal influenza vaccination enlists few new T cells.

Trimming removed 3 bases at V and 6 bases at J, with 9 bases between. Looked up from germline, CDR1 is SEHNR and CDR2 is FQNEAQ (reference sequence). The CDR3 is 14 residues long. A few counts support this clonotype. The antigen remains undetermined. TCRdb passed the RT-PCR reads through MiXCR, listing each CDR3 protein once. The sample shows about 700,000 distinct CDR3 sequences, 11% to 15% of them seen only once. Material: PBMCs from blood, obtained roughly 15 days before vaccination. This sequence was found in a man aged 45-65 years who received an inactivated influenza vaccine. The chain links TRBV7-9 to TRBJ1-6; D is undetermined. CDR3 amino acids: CASSFPGLNSPLHF. The CDR3, as DNA: TGTGCCAGCAGCTTTCCGGGTCTTAATTCACCCCTCCACTTT.